The clone carrying this T cell receptor (beta chain) was picked up a small number of times. Between the trimmed V and J ends, which lost 2 bases and 1 base, there was a span of 13 bases. Germline values: CDR1 DFQATT, CDR2 SNEGSKA (reference sequence). The CDR3 spans 15 residues. The sample belongs to a study of T-cell reconstitution after alpha-beta-depleted transplantation in children. Unique molecular identifiers were incorporated when the TCRbeta library was constructed. TCRdb called the PCR reads again in MiXCR, with one record for every CDR3 protein. The data hold around 680,000 distinct CDR3 sequences, with over 15% observed a single time.

Here the sequenced sample was PBMCs from the stem cell graft donor, taken from the stem cell graft. This sequence joins TRBV20-1 and TRBJ2-3; D not resolved. The clonotype was recovered from a human donor who donated a stem cell graft to a child with acute myeloid leukemia. The CDR3 loop is CSARFPRFGTDTQYF. As DNA, the CDR3 is TGCAGTGCTAGATTTCCCAGATTCGGCACAGATACGCAGTATTTT.